These T cell receptor beta chains were read from a single sample in a study of cytomegalovirus exposure and HLA in healthy donors. Clones were read by immunoSEQ multiplex PCR, and TCRdb kept only the in-frame ones, dropping some. The data show more than 30,000 clones, just under 75% seen once. The source material was PBMCs. All receptors come from a man aged 30 to 45 in good health and CMV-seronegative. The CDR3 runs from the conserved cysteine through the conserved F or W. A D gene is named only where the DNA matches it firmly. Size tells how often a clone was seen (once, few, many) or the class of an expanded clone, and some rows leave it out.

TGTGCCAGCAGTGAAAGTTCGGCAGGGGGTCCAGATACGCAGTATTTT CASSESSAGGPDTQYF TRBV6-1 TRBD1 NA TRBJ2-3
TGTGCCACCAGCAAGTTAGGTCAGGGGGCCGAGCAGTACTTC CATSKLGQGAEQYF TRBV15 TRBD1 NA TRBJ2-7
TGTGCCAGCAGCCCTGGGACAGGGGAGAGTGAGACCCAGTACTTC CASSPGTGESETQYF TRBV7-9 TRBD1 NA TRBJ2-5
TGTGCCAGCAGCCCGACAGGGCCCTTTGGCTACACCTTC CASSPTGPFGYTF TRBV27 TRBD1 NA TRBJ1-2
TGTGCCAGTAGTCTACTTCAGGGAGGAGGGGTCAGAGAGACCCAGTACTTC CASSLLQGGGVRETQYF TRBV19 NA NA TRBJ2-5
TGTGCCAGCAGCTTAGGAGTAAACACAGATACGCAGTATTTT CASSLGVNTDTQYF TRBV7-2 NA NA TRBJ2-3
TGTGCCAGCAGTTTACAGGGGGAATATGGCTACACCTTC CASSLQGEYGYTF TRBV6-1 TRBD1 NA TRBJ1-2
TGTGCCAGCAGCAAAACCGGGACAGGCTATGGCTACACCTTC CASSKTGTGYGYTF TRBV6-1 TRBD1 NA TRBJ1-2
TGTGCCAGCAGTCGGCAGGGGGCGAACTCTGGGGCCAACGTCCTGACTTTC CASSRQGANSGANVLTF TRBV2 TRBD1 few TRBJ2-6
TGTGCCAGCAGGGGCAGGGGCTACGAGCAGTACTTC CASRGRGYEQYF TRBV6-5 NA once TRBJ2-7
TGCGCCAGCAGGGACACTTCTAACTATGGCTACACCTTC CASRDTSNYGYTF TRBV5-1 NA NA TRBJ1-2
TGTGCCAGCAGTTCGTTCCAGGATAATGGCTACACCTTC CASSSFQDNGYTF TRBV27 NA NA TRBJ1-2
TGTGCTAGCAGCTTAGGTCATACCGGGACAGGGGGAGGATCCCAAGAGACCCAGTACTTC CASSLGHTGTGGGSQETQYF TRBV11-3 TRBD1 NA TRBJ2-5
TGTGCCAGCAGCTTAGTCGCTAGGGAGGGTTCCGGGGAGCTGTTTTTT CASSLVAREGSGELFF TRBV11-1 TRBD2 NA TRBJ2-2
TGTGCCAGCAGCTTAGGGCTAGCGGGAGTGTATGAGCAGTTCTTC CASSLGLAGVYEQFF TRBV7-2 TRBD2 NA TRBJ2-1
TGTGCCGGAAGGACAGCTTACAATCAGCCCCAGCATTTT CAGRTAYNQPQHF TRBV28 NA few TRBJ1-5
TGTGCCAGCAGTTCGGGACAGACCACAGATACGCAGTATTTT CASSSGQTTDTQYF TRBV6-4 TRBD1 NA TRBJ2-3
TGTGCCAGCAGCCGATGGACAGGCACGAACACCGGGGAGCTGTTTTTT CASSRWTGTNTGELFF TRBV7-3 TRBD1 NA TRBJ2-2
TGTGCCACCAGCAGAGATAGAAGCTCTGGGGCCAACGTCCTGACTTTC CATSRDRSSGANVLTF TRBV15 NA few TRBJ2-6
TGTGCCAGCAGTCCCGGGACAGGGGGTAGCGAGCAGTACTTC CASSPGTGGSEQYF TRBV27 TRBD1 NA TRBJ2-7
TGCGCCAGCAGCATGGACAGGGGGCTCGACGAGCAGTACTTC CASSMDRGLDEQYF TRBV10-2 TRBD1 NA TRBJ2-7
TGTGCCAGCAGCCCTGGTCCAAGGGGGGAGACCCAGTACTTC CASSPGPRGETQYF TRBV7-8 NA NA TRBJ2-5
TGTGCCAGCAGTCGGACAGGGAAGAATGAGCAGTTCTTC CASSRTGKNEQFF TRBV6-5 TRBD1 NA TRBJ2-1
TGTGCCACCAGCAGGACTAGCGGTTCCTACAATGAGCAGTTCTTC CATSRTSGSYNEQFF TRBV15 TRBD2 NA TRBJ2-1
TGTGCCAGCAGCCAATCGGGTTCTTGGGGCTACACCTTC CASSQSGSWGYTF TRBV11-2 NA NA TRBJ1-2
TGTGCCAGCAGTTACGGAGGGATGACGGGGGAGACCCAGTACTTC CASSYGGMTGETQYF TRBV6-5 NA NA TRBJ2-5
TGCGCCAGCAGACGGGGGGGAGGCGAGCAGTACTTC CASRRGGGEQYF TRBV5-1 TRBD2 NA TRBJ2-7
TGTGCCAGCAGTTCCTCGGGTAGCGGTGCCGGGGAGCTGTTTTTT CASSSSGSGAGELFF TRBV28 NA NA TRBJ2-2
TGTGCCAGTAGTATAGGCGGGACAGGAATACAAGAGACCCAGTACTTC CASSIGGTGIQETQYF TRBV19 TRBD1 NA TRBJ2-5
TGTGCCAGCACTCCGGGACAGGGACAGCGAGCGGCAGAGACCCAGTACTTC CASTPGQGQRAAETQYF TRBV2 TRBD1 NA TRBJ2-5
TGTGCCAGCAGTCGAACTAGCGTCGAGCAGTACTTC CASSRTSVEQYF TRBV6-6 TRBD2 NA TRBJ2-7
TGTGCCAGCAGCGTAGGATCTGTGGGACAGGTCACTGGCTACACCTTC CASSVGSVGQVTGYTF TRBV9 TRBD1 few TRBJ1-2
TGTGCCAGCAGGAGCCGGGACAGGGACACTGAAGCTTTCTTT CASRSRDRDTEAFF TRBV28 TRBD1 NA TRBJ1-1
TGCGCCAGCAGCCAAGACGAGGGAAACACCATATATTTT CASSQDEGNTIYF TRBV4-1 NA NA TRBJ1-3
TGTGCCAGCAGGGCAGGTGAGCATCAGCCCCAGCATTTT CASRAGEHQPQHF TRBV6-5 NA few TRBJ1-5
TGTGCCAGCAGCTTGTACGGGGGGATACCGAGCAATCAGCCCCAGCATTTT CASSLYGGIPSNQPQHF TRBV5-6 NA NA TRBJ1-5
TGTGCCATCAGTGATAGTGAGTTGGAGCCCCAGCATTTT CAISDSELEPQHF TRBV10-3 NA once TRBJ1-5